This T cell receptor (beta chain) stems from a study of cytomegalovirus exposure and HLA in healthy donors. PCR used 60 Vbeta primers and 13 Jbeta primers. The repertoire was sequenced with immunoSEQ multiplex PCR; TCRdb's copy has only in-frame clones and lacks some. The sample shows 100,000 to 150,000 clones, 74% of them seen only once. The germline CDR1 and CDR2 sequences are SGHVS and FQNEAQ. Germline trimming cut 3 bases from V and 5 bases from J; bases unmatched to any gene: 3. The CDR3 is made up of 15 amino acids. The material sequenced was PBMCs. The receptor was derived from a man in his forties in good health and CMV-seropositive. The J gene is TRBJ2-1, the V gene TRBV7-8; 11 nucleotides match TRBD2. CDR3 amino acids: CASSFQGLADNEQFF. The CDR3 DNA follows: TGTGCCAGCAGCTTCCAGGGACTAGCGGACAATGAGCAGTTCTTC.